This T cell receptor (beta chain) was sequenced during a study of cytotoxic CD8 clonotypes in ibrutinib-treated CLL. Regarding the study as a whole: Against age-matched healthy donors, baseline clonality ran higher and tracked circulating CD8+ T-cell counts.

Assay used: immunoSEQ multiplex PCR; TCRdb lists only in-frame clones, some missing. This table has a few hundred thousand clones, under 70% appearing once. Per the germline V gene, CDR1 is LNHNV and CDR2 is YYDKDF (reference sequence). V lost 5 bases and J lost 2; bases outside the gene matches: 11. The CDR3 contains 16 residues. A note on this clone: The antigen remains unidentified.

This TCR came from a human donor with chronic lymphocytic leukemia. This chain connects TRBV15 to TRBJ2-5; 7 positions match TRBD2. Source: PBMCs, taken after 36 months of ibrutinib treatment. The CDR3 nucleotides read TGTGCCACCAGCGGGGGAGCGGGGATTGGGCAAGAGACCCAGTACTTC. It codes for CATSGGAGIGQETQYF.